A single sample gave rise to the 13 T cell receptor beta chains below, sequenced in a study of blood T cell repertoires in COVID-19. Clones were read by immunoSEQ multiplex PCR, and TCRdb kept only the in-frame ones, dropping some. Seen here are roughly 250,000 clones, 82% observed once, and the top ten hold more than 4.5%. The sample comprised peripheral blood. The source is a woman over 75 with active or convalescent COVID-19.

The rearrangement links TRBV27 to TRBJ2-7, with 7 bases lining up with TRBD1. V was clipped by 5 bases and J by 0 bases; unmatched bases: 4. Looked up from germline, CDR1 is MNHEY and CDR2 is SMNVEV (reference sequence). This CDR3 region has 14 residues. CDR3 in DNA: TGTGCCAGCAGTCCCGACAGGGACTCCTACGAGCAGTACTTC. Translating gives CASSPDRDSYEQYF.

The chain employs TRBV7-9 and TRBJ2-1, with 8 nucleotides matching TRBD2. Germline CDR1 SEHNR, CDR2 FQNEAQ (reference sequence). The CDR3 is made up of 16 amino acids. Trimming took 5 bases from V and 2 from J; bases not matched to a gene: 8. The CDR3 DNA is TGTGCCAGCAGCCACGGGAGGGTCCCCCCCTACAATGAGCAGTTCTTC. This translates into CASSHGRVPPYNEQFF.

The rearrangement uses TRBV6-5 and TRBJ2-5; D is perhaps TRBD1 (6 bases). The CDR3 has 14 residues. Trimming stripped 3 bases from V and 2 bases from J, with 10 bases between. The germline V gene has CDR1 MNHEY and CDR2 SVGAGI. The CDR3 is CASSYFQGQETQYF. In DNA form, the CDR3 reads TGTGCCAGCAGTTATTTCCAGGGGCAAGAGACCCAGTACTTC.

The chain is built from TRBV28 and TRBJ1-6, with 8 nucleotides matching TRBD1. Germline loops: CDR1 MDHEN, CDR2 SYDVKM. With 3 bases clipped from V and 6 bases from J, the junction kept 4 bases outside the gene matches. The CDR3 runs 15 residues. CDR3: CASSLGDRINSPLHF. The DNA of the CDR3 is TGTGCCAGCAGTTTGGGGGACAGGATTAATTCACCCCTCCACTTT.

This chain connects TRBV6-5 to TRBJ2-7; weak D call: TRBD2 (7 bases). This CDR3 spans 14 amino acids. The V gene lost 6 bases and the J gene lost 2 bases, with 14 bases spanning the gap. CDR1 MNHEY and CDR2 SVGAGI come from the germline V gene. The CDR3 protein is CASRRGGGTYEQYF. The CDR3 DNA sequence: TGTGCCAGCAGACGCGGGGGCGGTACCTACGAGCAGTACTTC.

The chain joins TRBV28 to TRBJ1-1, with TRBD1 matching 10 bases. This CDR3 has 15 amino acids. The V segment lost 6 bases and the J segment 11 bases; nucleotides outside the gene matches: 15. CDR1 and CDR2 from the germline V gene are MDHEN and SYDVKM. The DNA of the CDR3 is TGTGCCAGCAGCTACGACCCGGGACAGGGGCGATTGGCTTTCTTT. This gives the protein CASSYDPGQGRLAFF.

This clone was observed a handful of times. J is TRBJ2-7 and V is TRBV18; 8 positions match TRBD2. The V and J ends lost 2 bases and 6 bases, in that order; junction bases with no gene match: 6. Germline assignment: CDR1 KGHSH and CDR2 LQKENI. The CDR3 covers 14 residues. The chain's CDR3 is CASSPSREGTEQYF. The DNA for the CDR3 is TGTGCCAGCTCACCAAGCCGGGAGGGCACCGAGCAGTACTTC.

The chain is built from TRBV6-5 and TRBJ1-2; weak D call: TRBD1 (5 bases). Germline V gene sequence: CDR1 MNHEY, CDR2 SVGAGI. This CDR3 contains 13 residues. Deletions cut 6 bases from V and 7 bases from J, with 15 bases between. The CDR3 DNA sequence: TGTGCCAGCAGCCCGCCGGGGGTGTTTGGCTACACCTTC. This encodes CASSPPGVFGYTF.

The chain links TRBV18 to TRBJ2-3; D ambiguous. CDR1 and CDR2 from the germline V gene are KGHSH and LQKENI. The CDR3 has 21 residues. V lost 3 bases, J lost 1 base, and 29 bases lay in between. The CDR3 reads CASSPMFDTPKAEERTDTQYF. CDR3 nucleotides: TGTGCCAGCTCACCGATGTTTGATACACCTAAGGCGGAAGAGCGCACAGATACGCAGTATTTT.

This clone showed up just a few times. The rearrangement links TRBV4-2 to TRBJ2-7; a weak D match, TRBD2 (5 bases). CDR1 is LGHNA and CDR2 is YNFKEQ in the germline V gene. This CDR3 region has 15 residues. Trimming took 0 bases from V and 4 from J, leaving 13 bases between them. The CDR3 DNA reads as TGTGCCAGCAGCCAAGATGTCCGGGAAGGATACGAGCAGTACTTC. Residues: CASSQDVREGYEQYF.

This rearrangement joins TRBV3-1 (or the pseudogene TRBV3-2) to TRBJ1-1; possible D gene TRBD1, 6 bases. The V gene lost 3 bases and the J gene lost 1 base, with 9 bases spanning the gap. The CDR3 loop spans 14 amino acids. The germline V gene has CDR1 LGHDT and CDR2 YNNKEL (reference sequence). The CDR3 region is CASSQRGRNTEAFF. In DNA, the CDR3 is TGTGCCAGCAGCCAGAGGGGGAGGAACACTGAAGCTTTCTTT.

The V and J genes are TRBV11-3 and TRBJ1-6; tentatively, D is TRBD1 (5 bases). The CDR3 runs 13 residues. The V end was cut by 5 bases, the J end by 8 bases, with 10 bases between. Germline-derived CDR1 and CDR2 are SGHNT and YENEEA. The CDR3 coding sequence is TGTGCCAGCAGCGAGGACAATTATTCACCCCTCCACTTT. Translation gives CASSEDNYSPLHF.

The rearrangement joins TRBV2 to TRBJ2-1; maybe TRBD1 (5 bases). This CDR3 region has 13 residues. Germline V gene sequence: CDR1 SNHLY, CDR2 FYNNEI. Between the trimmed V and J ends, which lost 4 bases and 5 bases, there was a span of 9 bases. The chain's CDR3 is CASSVPTDNEQFF. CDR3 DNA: TGTGCCAGCAGTGTTCCGACAGACAATGAGCAGTTCTTC. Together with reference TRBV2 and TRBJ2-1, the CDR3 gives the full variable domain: EPEVTQTPSHQVTQMGQEVILRCVPISNHLYFYWYRQILGQKVEFLVSFYNNEISEKSEIFDDQFSVERPDGSNFTLKIRSTKLEDSAMYFCASSVPTDNEQFFGPGTRLTVL.